A selection of T cell receptor beta chains follows, all from one sample in a study of blood T cell repertoires in COVID-19. Sequencing used immunoSEQ multiplex PCR; TCRdb keeps in-frame clones, though not all of them. The sample has 97,000 or so clones, just under 85% seen once. Sequences were obtained from peripheral blood. The origin of the receptors is a man in his forties with active or convalescent COVID-19. Both conserved end residues are part of each CDR3. A D gene is named only where the DNA matches it firmly. Size tells how often a clone was seen (once, few, many) or the class of an expanded clone, and some rows leave it out.

clone_size d_call j_call v_call cdr3_nt cdr3_aa
NA TRBD2 TRBJ2-5 TRBV2 TGTGCCAGCATGAGCGGGGGAAGGCAGACCCAGTACTTC CASMSGGRQTQYF
NA NA TRBJ2-2 TRBV12-3/TRBV12-4 TGTGCCAGCAGTTTTAGGAACACCGGGGAGCTGTTTTTT CASSFRNTGELFF
NA NA TRBJ2-1 TRBV19 TGTGCCAGTAGTATTGCCGGAGAACCCTACAATGAGCAGTTCTTC CASSIAGEPYNEQFF
NA NA TRBJ2-5 TRBV5-1 TGCGCCAGCAGCACCCCCAGCCAAGAGACCCAGTACTTC CASSTPSQETQYF
NA TRBD2 TRBJ2-1 TRBV11-3 TGTGCCAGCAGCTTCAGCGGGGAGTACAATGAGCAGTTCTTC CASSFSGEYNEQFF
NA TRBD1 TRBJ2-7 TRBV5-1 TGCGCCAGCAGCTTGGTGGGACAGGGCTCCTACGAGCAGTACTTC CASSLVGQGSYEQYF
NA TRBD2 TRBJ2-3 TRBV10-1 TGCGCCAGCAGTGATCATGGGCGGGGGAGCACAGATACGCAGTATTTT CASSDHGRGSTDTQYF
NA NA TRBJ1-6 TRBV7-9 TGTGCCAGCAGCTTAGCAGGGCAGGGAGGTAGTTCACCCCTCCACTTT CASSLAGQGGSSPLHF
NA NA TRBJ1-1 TRBV18 TGTGCCAGCTCCTTCGGGGATGGCACTGAAGCTTTCTTT CASSFGDGTEAFF
NA TRBD1 TRBJ1-5 TRBV12-3/TRBV12-4 TGTGCCAGCAGTTCACAGGGGATTCAGCCCCAGCATTTT CASSSQGIQPQHF
once NA TRBJ1-1 TRBV18 TGTGCCAGCTCATCCCAGGGACCCGGGGGCACTGAAGCTTTCTTT CASSSQGPGGTEAFF
NA NA TRBJ1-6 TRBV7-2 TGTGCCAGCAGCCTATACGCGGGGAATTCACCCCTCCACTTT CASSLYAGNSPLHF
NA NA TRBJ2-1 TRBV11-1 TGTGCCAGCAGCTTATCGGACTACCGCGGCAATGAGCAGTTCTTC CASSLSDYRGNEQFF
NA NA TRBJ1-1 TRBV6-5 TGTGCCAGCAGTTACTCGAGGGGGGGGCACACTGAAGCTTTCTTT CASSYSRGGHTEAFF
NA NA TRBJ1-4 TRBV29-1 TGCAGCGTTGAACGGGATAATGAAAAACTGTTTTTT CSVERDNEKLFF
NA TRBD2 TRBJ2-5 TRBV4-3 TGCGCCAGCAGCGAACGCGGGGGGCCCCAAGAGACCCAGTACTTC CASSERGGPQETQYF
NA NA TRBJ1-1 TRBV18 TGTGCCAGCTCACCACTCAGGGACACTGAAGCTTTCTTT CASSPLRDTEAFF
NA NA TRBJ1-1 TRBV10-3 TGTGCCATCAATCGGGAAATGAACACTGAAGCTTTCTTT CAINREMNTEAFF
NA NA TRBJ2-2 TRBV6-5 TGTGCCAGCAGTACGACAGATCGTGGCGGGGAGCTGTTTTTT CASSTTDRGGELFF
NA TRBD1 TRBJ2-3 TRBV12-5 TGTGCTAGTGGTCCCGGGACAGGGGGCGCAGATACGCAGTATTTT CASGPGTGGADTQYF
NA TRBD2 TRBJ2-5 TRBV6-5 TGTGCCAGCAGTTACTCGTCGGCGGGGGGGCAGGAGACCCAGTACTTC CASSYSSAGGQETQYF
once NA TRBJ1-3 TRBV19 TGTGCCAGTAGTATCTCCAATTCAGGGGTTGGAAACACCATATATTTT CASSISNSGVGNTIYF
NA TRBD2 TRBJ2-1 TRBV18 TGTGCCAGCTCACCCCTAGCGGAGGGTCTAGCCTCCAATGAGCAGTTCTTC CASSPLAEGLASNEQFF
NA NA TRBJ1-3 TRBV20-1 TGCAGTGCTCGCTCTGGAAACACCATATATTTT CSARSGNTIYF
NA TRBD1 TRBJ2-5 TRBV27 TGTGCCAGCAGTTTGGACAGGGGTTGGGAGACCCAGTACTTC CASSLDRGWETQYF
NA NA TRBJ2-5 TRBV6-2/TRBV6-3 TGTGCCAGCAGTTTCGCTGGGGGCCGCTCGGAGACCCAGTACTTC CASSFAGGRSETQYF
NA TRBD1 TRBJ2-7 TRBV3-1/TRBV3-2 TGTGCCAGCAGCCCCTGGGACAGAGTATACGAGCAGTACTTC CASSPWDRVYEQYF
NA NA TRBJ1-2 TRBV5-1 TGCGCCAGCCAAACTGGGGGGGACACCTCCTTCCTCTATGGCTACACCTTC CASQTGGDTSFLYGYTF
NA NA TRBJ1-3 TRBV4-3 TGCGCCAGCAGCCAAGACCCCCCGGCCGGAACAGGAGGAAACACCATATATTTT CASSQDPPAGTGGNTIYF
NA TRBD1 TRBJ1-4 TRBV5-1 TGCGCCAGCAGCTCCCGGGGGACAGACAACCAAAATGAAAAACTGTTTTTT CASSSRGTDNQNEKLFF
NA NA TRBJ1-6 TRBV27 TGTGCCAGCAGTTCCCCAGGGAATTCACCCCTCCACTTT CASSSPGNSPLHF
NA TRBD1 TRBJ1-2 TRBV5-1 TGCGCCAGCAGCTTGGGGGCCCCGACAGGGAACTATGGCTACACCTTC CASSLGAPTGNYGYTF
few NA TRBJ2-3 TRBV9 TGTGCCAGCAGCGTCGCCGGGGAGTCCGGAGATACGCAGTATTTT CASSVAGESGDTQYF
NA NA TRBJ2-7 TRBV18 TGTGCCAGCTCACGGCAGGGAAGGAACGAGCAGTACTTC CASSRQGRNEQYF
once NA TRBJ1-1 TRBV15 TGTGCCACCAGCTCAAAATGGGACATTTACTCTGAAGCTTTCTTT CATSSKWDIYSEAFF
once TRBD1 TRBJ1-2 TRBV19 TGTGCCAGTAGGGGACAGGGGGCGAGCTATGGCTACACCTTC CASRGQGASYGYTF